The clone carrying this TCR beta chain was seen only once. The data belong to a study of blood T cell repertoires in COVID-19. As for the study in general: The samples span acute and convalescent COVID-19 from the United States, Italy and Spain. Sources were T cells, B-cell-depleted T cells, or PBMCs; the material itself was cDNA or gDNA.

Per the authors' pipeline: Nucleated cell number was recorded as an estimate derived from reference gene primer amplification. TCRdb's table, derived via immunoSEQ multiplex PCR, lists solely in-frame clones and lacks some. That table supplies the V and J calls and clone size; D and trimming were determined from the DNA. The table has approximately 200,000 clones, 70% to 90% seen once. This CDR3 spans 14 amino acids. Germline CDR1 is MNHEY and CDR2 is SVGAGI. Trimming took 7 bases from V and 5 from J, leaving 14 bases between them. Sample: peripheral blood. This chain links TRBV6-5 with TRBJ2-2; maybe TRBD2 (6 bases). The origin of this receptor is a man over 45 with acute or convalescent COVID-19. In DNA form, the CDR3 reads TGTGCCAGCATCCTGGGAGGTTTTACCGGGGAGCTGTTTTTT. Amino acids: CASILGGFTGELFF.